This entry lists 7 T cell receptor beta chains sequenced from one sample in a study of blood T cell repertoires in COVID-19. TCRdb's copy holds only in-frame clones and misses some; the assay was immunoSEQ multiplex PCR. The table shows 55,000 to 75,000 clones, with 75% to 85% occurring only once. Sequenced sample: peripheral blood. The receptors originated from a man in his 70s who had recovered from COVID-19.

The rearrangement joins TRBV4-3 to TRBJ2-3; TRBD2 matches 8 bases. Unmatched junction bases numbered 9, after V lost 0 bases and J lost 4 bases. Per germline, CDR1 LGHNA and CDR2 YSLEER. The CDR3 spans 17 residues. This CDR3 is CASSQEWSGGSPDTQYF. The CDR3 DNA follows: TGCGCCAGCAGCCAAGAATGGAGCGGGGGTTCCCCAGATACGCAGTATTTT.

The rearrangement links TRBV7-9 to TRBJ1-5; D is ambiguous. This CDR3 is built from 14 residues. Germline CDR1 SEHNR, CDR2 FQNEAQ (reference sequence). V lost 2 bases and J 0 bases, leaving 5 bases between the germline ends. The CDR3 DNA follows: TGTGCCAGCAGCTTAAGCAATAGCAATCAGCCCCAGCATTTT. Residues: CASSLSNSNQPQHF.

This clone was seen a few times. V and J are TRBV7-9 and TRBJ2-5; 10 bases fit TRBD1. With 0 bases clipped from V and 10 bases from J, the junction kept 5 bases outside the gene matches. The CDR3 has 14 residues. Germline-derived CDR1 and CDR2 are SEHNR and FQNEAQ (reference sequence). CDR3 amino acids: CASSLASTGGIQYF. The CDR3, as DNA: TGTGCCAGCAGCTTAGCTTCGACAGGGGGCATCCAGTACTTC.

The chain combines TRBV7-6 with TRBJ1-1; 9 positions match TRBD1. The germline CDR1 and CDR2 sequences are SGHVS and FNYEAQ. Trimming took 6 bases from V and 0 from J; bases not matched to a gene: 5. The CDR3 loop spans 15 amino acids. This CDR3 reads CASRPGTGMNTEAFF. Here the CDR3 DNA reads TGTGCCAGCAGACCTGGGACAGGGATGAACACTGAAGCTTTCTTT.

The chain carries TRBV6-5 and TRBJ2-7; D may be TRBD2 (7 bases). Germline V CDR1 and CDR2: MNHEY, SVGAGI. This CDR3 spans 15 amino acids. The germline V and J ends were trimmed by 7 bases and 6 bases, with 22 bases remaining between them. DNA for the CDR3: TGTGCCAGCAAACGAAAGTCTCCAGGGGAGGGCGAGCAGTACTTC. Translating gives CASKRKSPGEGEQYF.

CDR3 bases: TGTGCCAGTAGTATCGGGCAGGGCGAATACAATCAGCCCCAGCATTTT. It specifies CASSIGQGEYNQPQHF. This chain connects TRBV19 to TRBJ1-5; maybe TRBD1 (5 bases). The CDR3 sequence is 16 residues long. V was cut by 3 bases and J by 3 bases, with 15 bases left in between. CDR1 is LNHDA and CDR2 is SQIVND in the germline V gene (reference sequence).

As DNA, the CDR3 is TGCGCCAGCAGCTTCCTGACAGGGGGACGCACCGGGGAGCTGTTTTTT. Its translation is CASSFLTGGRTGELFF. The chain is built from TRBV5-1 and TRBJ2-2; TRBD1 aligns across 9 bases. The CDR3 loop spans 16 amino acids. Germline assignment: CDR1 SGHRS and CDR2 YFSETQ. J was trimmed by 4 bases and V by 2 bases; bases with no gene match: 6.